The 21 T cell receptor beta chains below all came from one sample that was sequenced in a study of shared clonotypes between healthy human individuals. Repertoires were generated with immunoSEQ multiplex PCR, while TCRdb's copy carries only in-frame clones and drops some. Of about 2.4 million clones detected, about 92% appear once; the ten largest clones hold around 0.14%. The sequenced material came from naive CD4+ T cells sorted from blood. Subset here: CD45RA+ positively selected. The receptors originated from a man younger than 35 in good health.

The genes are TRBV27 and TRBJ2-7; 13 nucleotides agree with TRBD2. There are 15 residues in the CDR3. With V trimmed by 5 bases and J by 6 bases, 7 bases remained unmatched. CDR1 MNHEY and CDR2 SMNVEV come from the germline V gene (reference sequence). The CDR3: CASSLWTSGSGEQYF. CDR3 DNA sequence: TGTGCCAGCAGTCTATGGACTAGCGGGAGCGGCGAGCAGTACTTC.

Regarding this clone: Other DNA sequences from this sample encode an identical CDR3 as well. The chain couples TRBV28 to TRBJ1-2; no clear D gene. This CDR3 region has 12 residues. V lost 5 bases and J 4 bases, leaving 8 bases between the germline ends. The germline CDR1 and CDR2 sequences are MDHEN and SYDVKM. The CDR3: CASSRSGYGYTF. CDR3 nucleotide sequence: TGTGCCAGCAGTAGGTCGGGCTATGGCTACACCTTC.

The chain employs TRBV10-1 and TRBJ2-7, with TRBD1 identical over 8 bases. The CDR3 covers 16 residues. The V gene's germline CDR1 is WNHNN and CDR2 SYGVQD (reference sequence). Trimming removed 0 bases from V and 5 bases from J; junction bases left unmatched: 9. CDR3 in amino acids: CASSESLDRATHEQYF. The CDR3 DNA is TGCGCCAGCAGTGAGTCTTTGGACAGGGCGACCCACGAGCAGTACTTC.

The J gene is TRBJ1-1, the V gene TRBV2; TRBD1 is a possible D gene (5 bases). CDR3 size: 13 residues. Germline loops: CDR1 SNHLY, CDR2 FYNNEI. V was clipped by 6 bases and J by 2 bases, with 10 bases between them. The CDR3 sequence is CASRQTVNTEAFF. The CDR3 bases are TGTGCCAGCAGACAGACAGTCAACACTGAAGCTTTCTTT.

This rearrangement joins TRBV5-1 to TRBJ2-3; 8 bases are a match to TRBD1. CDR1 is SGHRS, CDR2 YFSETQ, per germline. The J segment lost 4 bases and the V segment lost 4 bases, leaving 11 bases of the junction unmatched. The CDR3 has 16 residues. The CDR3 spells CASSAGQGKIADTQYF. The CDR3, as DNA: TGCGCCAGCAGCGCAGGACAGGGTAAAATCGCAGATACGCAGTATTTT.

This clone occurred a few times. The rearrangement links TRBV19 to TRBJ1-1; the D gene is possibly TRBD1 (6 bases). V lost 0 bases to trimming and J lost 5 bases, with 16 bases between them. The CDR3 runs to 16 residues. Germline V gene lookup returns CDR1 LNHDA and CDR2 SQIVND (reference sequence). The CDR3 DNA sequence: TGTGCCAGTAGTATAGATCCGGGCAGGGGTGGGACTGAAGCTTTCTTT. This encodes CASSIDPGRGGTEAFF.

The chain has TRBV18 and TRBJ1-1, with D maybe TRBD1 (6 bases). Trimming left V 6 bases short and J 6 bases short, with 17 bases between. Per the germline V gene, CDR1 is KGHSH and CDR2 is LQKENI. The CDR3 extends over 14 amino acids. For the CDR3, the DNA is TGTGCCAGCTCCCCCGACAGGTTTCCGCCTGAAGCTTTCTTT. Translating it yields CASSPDRFPPEAFF. The whole variable domain, remainder taken from reference TRBV18 and TRBJ1-1, is NAGVMQNPRHLVRRRGQEARLRCSPMKGHSHVYWYRQLPEEGLKFMVYLQKENIIDESGMPKERFSAEFPKEGPSILRIQQVVRGDSAAYFCASSPDRFPPEAFFGQGTRLTVV.

The CDR3 nucleotides are TGTGCCAGCAGCTTATATGGGGAGTATACAGGGGGAAATCAGCCCCAGCATTTT. Translated: CASSLYGEYTGGNQPQHF. V usage is TRBV7-2 and J usage is TRBJ1-5, with 8 positions matching TRBD1. Trimming cost V 2 bases and J 4 bases; bases outside gene matches: 13. The CDR3 covers 18 residues. Germline V CDR1 and CDR2: SGHTA, FQGNSA.

CDR3: CASSFQGDQPQHF. DNA for the CDR3: TGTGCCAGCAGCTTCCAGGGAGATCAGCCCCAGCATTTT. This sequence joins TRBV7-2 and TRBJ1-5; D possibly corresponds to TRBD1 (5 bases). Germline V gene data show CDR1 as SGHTA and CDR2 as FQGNSA. V dropped 3 bases and J dropped 5 bases, with 8 bases sitting between them. The CDR3 is 13 amino acids.

For the CDR3, the DNA is TGTGCCTGGAGTCATCGAAGGTATCGGACTGAAGCTTTCTTT. Translated, it gives CAWSHRRYRTEAFF. This sequence joins TRBV30 and TRBJ1-1; D not resolved. The germline gives CDR1 GTSNPN, CDR2 SVGIG (reference sequence). V was trimmed by 2 bases and J by 5 bases, leaving 15 bases between them. This CDR3 spans 14 amino acids.

The chain employs TRBV6-1 and TRBJ2-7, with 7 bases aligning to TRBD2. Germline V gene sequence: CDR1 MNHNS, CDR2 SASEGT. V dropped 1 base and J dropped 4; count of bases not matched to a gene: 10. The CDR3 has 16 amino acids. This chain's CDR3 is CASSEGASGGVYEQYF. Written as DNA, the CDR3 is TGTGCCAGCAGTGAAGGGGCTAGCGGAGGTGTGTACGAGCAGTACTTC.

Only a few counts were recorded for this clone. V usage is TRBV2 and J usage is TRBJ2-5; TRBD1 aligns across 8 bases. The junction had 5 bases not matched to a gene; V was cut back by 6 bases and J by 5 bases. The germline V gene encodes CDR1 SNHLY and CDR2 FYNNEI. The CDR3 covers 13 residues. CDR3 DNA sequence: TGTGCCAGCAGGAGACAGGGGTCGGAGACCCAGTACTTC. It encodes CASRRQGSETQYF. Full variable domain (missing parts from reference TRBV2 and TRBJ2-5): EPEVTQTPSHQVTQMGQEVILRCVPISNHLYFYWYRQILGQKVEFLVSFYNNEISEKSEIFDDQFSVERPDGSNFTLKIRSTKLEDSAMYFCASRRQGSETQYFGPGTRLLVL.

The rearrangement links TRBV28 to TRBJ2-6, with 13 bases matching TRBD2. Germline-derived CDR1 and CDR2 are MDHEN and SYDVKM. The V and J ends lost 7 bases and 4 bases, in that order; junction bases with no gene match: 10. The CDR3 runs to 18 residues. CDR3 protein: CASNKIGLAGVGANVLTF. Written as DNA, the CDR3 is TGTGCCAGCAATAAGATAGGACTAGCGGGGGTCGGGGCCAACGTCCTGACTTTC.

This chain uses TRBV27 with TRBJ1-5; 9 bases map to TRBD1. Germline CDR1 is MNHEY and CDR2 is SMNVEV (reference sequence). This CDR3 comprises 17 residues. With V trimmed by 1 base and J by 3 bases, 7 bases remained unmatched. The CDR3 loop is CASSLYGTGLDNQPQHF. The CDR3 DNA follows: TGTGCCAGCAGTTTATACGGGACAGGGCTTGACAATCAGCCCCAGCATTTT.

This clone showed up just once. V is TRBV15 and J is TRBJ2-5, with D maybe TRBD2 (6 bases). The CDR3 is 16 amino acids. Trimming pared 1 base from V and 1 base from J, leaving 13 bases between. Per germline, CDR1 LNHNV and CDR2 YYDKDF (reference sequence). The CDR3 bases are TGTGCCACCAGCAGAGGTGGGCGAGCGGGCCAAGAGACCCAGTACTTC. This gives the protein CATSRGGRAGQETQYF.

The chain couples TRBV27 to TRBJ1-6; the D is unclear. The CDR3 runs 13 residues. Trimming removed 3 bases from V and 9 bases from J, with 9 bases in between. Looked up from germline, CDR1 is MNHEY and CDR2 is SMNVEV (reference sequence). CDR3 in amino acids: CASSFRVASPLHF. As DNA, the CDR3 is TGTGCCAGCAGTTTCCGGGTGGCTTCACCCCTCCACTTT.

The rearrangement joins TRBV5-1 to TRBJ1-1; D is possibly TRBD1 (5 bases). Trimming took 4 bases from V and 4 from J, leaving 14 bases between them. CDR3 length equals 14 residues. CDR1 is SGHRS and CDR2 is YFSETQ in the germline V gene. DNA of the CDR3: TGCGCCAGCAGCGTAAACAGGTGGGGCACTGAAGCTTTCTTT. As protein: CASSVNRWGTEAFF.

This chain connects TRBV7-8 to TRBJ1-5, with 8 bases identical to TRBD1. This CDR3 region has 16 residues. CDR1 SGHVS and CDR2 FQNEAQ come from the germline V gene. The trim removed 5 bases at V and 5 bases at J, leaving 11 bases unmatched. CDR3 nucleotides: TGTGCCAGCAGCCGTTGGACAGGGTTAGATCATCAGCCCCAGCATTTT. Translation gives CASSRWTGLDHQPQHF.

The chain couples TRBV18 to TRBJ1-1; D remains ambiguous. The CDR3 sequence is 15 residues long. Germline-derived CDR1 and CDR2 are KGHSH and LQKENI. V was pared by 6 bases and J by 0 bases, with 14 bases between. The CDR3 sequence: CASSPGLGLNTEAFF. CDR3 sequence (DNA): TGTGCCAGCTCGCCTGGGCTTGGGCTGAACACTGAAGCTTTCTTT.

In nucleotides, the CDR3 is TGCGCCAGCAGCCCGGGGGTCTCCATGAACACTGAAGCTTTCTTT. Protein: CASSPGVSMNTEAFF. This rearrangement joins TRBV5-1 to TRBJ1-1; perhaps TRBD1 as D (5 bases). CDR1 and CDR2 (germline): SGHRS, YFSETQ. The CDR3 is 15 amino acids. The ends were cut back, 4 bases at V and 0 bases at J, with 13 bases in the middle. Full variable domain (outside the CDR3, taken from reference TRBV5-1 and TRBJ1-1): KAGVTQTPRYLIKTRGQQVTLSCSPISGHRSVSWYQQTPGQGLQFLFEYFSETQRNKGNFPGRFSGRQFSNSRSEMNVSTLELGDSALYLCASSPGVSMNTEAFFGQGTRLTVV.

CDR3 DNA sequence: TGTGCCAGCAGTGCCGCGACAGGGAAGGCTGGAAACACCATATATTTT. Protein product: CASSAATGKAGNTIYF. This chain joins TRBV27 and TRBJ1-3; TRBD1 agrees at 7 bases. The CDR3 runs 16 residues. Losses at the gene ends were 5 bases for V and 2 bases for J; bases not matched to a gene: 9. CDR1 is MNHEY and CDR2 is SMNVEV in the germline V gene (reference sequence).